This entry is about one T cell receptor beta chain. Antigen specificity is unknown. Germline CDR1 reads SGHDT; CDR2 reads YYEEEE. The CDR3 length is 15 residues. V shed 0 bases and J shed 1 base, with 10 bases lying between them. This specimen belongs to a study of CD8+ T cells in alopecia areata. Study observations and caveats: An increase in clonality over normal scalp was evident in lesional scalp, especially alopecia totalis/universalis. Scalp specimens additionally yield sequences from normal skin's resident alphabeta T cells.

Once RNA had been extracted, it was reverse transcribed into cDNA to act as the sequencing template. Assay: immunoSEQ multiplex PCR; the TCRdb copy retains only in-frame clones and omits some. The sample shows some 180,000 clones, roughly 50% of them seen only once. The sequenced material came from CD8+ T cells sorted from blood. This sequence originates from a human donor in good health. V is TRBV5-6 and J is TRBJ1-1, with D tentatively TRBD1 (5 bases). The CDR3 reads CASSLGGRRNTEAFF. The DNA for the CDR3 is TGTGCCAGCAGCTTGGGGGGACGGAGGAACACTGAAGCTTTCTTT.